The 4 T cell receptor beta chains in this list originate from one sample, sequenced in a study of shared clonotypes between healthy human individuals. Here immunoSEQ multiplex PCR was the method, and the copy in TCRdb shows in-frame clones only, minus some. The top ten hold approximately 0.41% of the sample, which has a few million clones, just under 95% seen once. Material for sequencing was naive CD4+ T cells from PBMCs. The subset is: CD45RA+ positively selected. These receptors all come from a man aged 18 to 35 in good health. Some clones in this sample may be carry-over from other donors' samples.

The J gene is TRBJ2-5, the V gene TRBV21-1; the table gives TRBD2 as D, unverified against the DNA. TRBV21-1 has pseudogene status. The CDR3 loop spans 16 amino acids. This CDR3 is CASSKTSGRHQETQYF. The CDR3 coding sequence is TGTGCCAGCAGCAAGACTAGCGGGAGGCACCAAGAGACCCAGTACTTC.

V is TRBV28 and J is TRBJ2-3, with D possibly matching TRBD2 (6 bases). Germline loops: CDR1 MDHEN, CDR2 SYDVKM. Between the trimmed V and J ends, which lost 5 bases and 3 bases, there was a span of 27 bases. This CDR3 comprises 19 residues. This CDR3 reads CASSKGIAGPERWTDTQYF. The CDR3 coding sequence is TGTGCCAGCAGTAAGGGAATCGCGGGACCAGAGAGATGGACAGATACGCAGTATTTT.

V and J are TRBV6-1 and TRBJ2-3, with 7 nucleotides matching TRBD2. The CDR3 consists of 17 residues. From germline, CDR1 is MNHNS and CDR2 SASEGT. With 4 bases clipped from V and 2 bases from J, the junction kept 12 bases outside the gene matches. The CDR3: CASSGPRGAGFTDTQYF. The CDR3 region has the DNA TGTGCCAGCAGTGGGCCTCGGGGAGCGGGATTCACAGATACGCAGTATTTT.

The J gene is TRBJ1-1, the V gene TRBV29-1; 7 nucleotides agree with TRBD1. CDR3 length: 13 amino acids. CDR1 and CDR2 (germline): SQVTM, ANQGSEA. The V gene end was trimmed by 5 bases and the J gene end by 2 bases; junction bases not matched to a gene: 5. The CDR3 here is CSVSRQGNTEAFF. As DNA, the CDR3 is TGCAGCGTTTCGAGACAGGGAAACACTGAAGCTTTCTTT.